This section outlines one TCR beta chain sequence together with its context. CDR3 length: 13 residues. Germline values: CDR1 DFQATT, CDR2 SNEGSKA (reference sequence). The trim removed 3 bases at V and 2 bases at J, leaving 3 bases unmatched. These data come from a study of blood T cell repertoires in COVID-19. Original handling: Reference gene primers were amplified, and this amplification served to estimate nucleated cell counts. Method: immunoSEQ multiplex PCR; TCRdb's copy keeps in-frame clones and lacks some. V and J calls plus clone size are reproduced from that table; the DNA served to infer D and trimming. This sample has about 190,000 clones, with around 87% found just once.

The specimen sequenced was peripheral blood. V gene TRBV20-1 combines with J gene TRBJ1-1; 7 bases map to TRBD1. The receptor was derived from a man aged 50 or older with acute or convalescent COVID-19. The CDR3 nucleotides read TGCAGTGCTAGTGGACAGGCAAACACTGAAGCTTTCTTT. It is translated as CSASGQANTEAFF.